This T cell receptor (beta chain) was documented in a study of blood T cells in healthy people across ages. Findings and caveats of the study: There were more naive CD4+ cells and higher diversity in long-lived donors than in aged donors.

Worth noting for this clonotype: Antigen: not known.

Primers used in a second PCR of roughly 7 to 11 cycles were a sample-barcoded 5' primer and a J-beta primer mix. Tagging of each cDNA molecule was performed by a template-switch adaptor with 12 random nucleotides. TCRdb processed the 5' RACE reads anew with MiXCR; each CDR3 protein has one entry. The sample lists hundreds of thousands of distinct CDR3 sequences, roughly 64% occurring once. This CDR3 comprises 12 residues. Germline V lookup: CDR1 SGHTA, CDR2 FQGNSA. Trimming took off 0 bases at V and 12 bases at J, with 12 bases between the two ends. V is TRBV7-2 and J is TRBJ2-7; D is possibly TRBD2 (5 bases). The TCR was taken from a man between 25 and 39 years old in good health. The sample consisted of blood. The CDR3 spells CASSLARAAWYF. Written as DNA, the CDR3 is TGTGCCAGCAGCTTAGCGCGGGCAGCTTGGTACTTC.